These 4 T cell receptor beta chains share one sample of origin, sequenced in a study of blood T cells in healthy people across ages. The use of a sample-barcoded 5' primer and a J-beta primer mix characterized a second PCR of about 6 to 11 cycles. Via MiXCR, TCRdb re-called the 5' RACE reads, giving one row per CDR3 protein. The sample has about 1.5 million distinct CDR3 sequences, less than 45% seen once. The sequencing input was blood. The origin of the receptors is a young woman in good health.

The chain uses TRBV7-2 and TRBJ2-7, with unresolved D. Germline V CDR1 and CDR2: SGHTA, FQGNSA. The CDR3 consists of 15 residues. V was shortened by 5 bases and J by 4 bases, with 18 bases between the two germline ends. The DNA for the CDR3 is TGTGCCAGCAGCCCGGCTACCTATTCACTGTACGAGCAGTACTTC. Encoded protein: CASSPATYSLYEQYF.

In this sample, this clonotype turned up a few times. This chain uses TRBV7-2 with TRBJ1-1; D gene uncertain. Trimming removed 3 bases at V and 5 bases at J, with 7 bases between. The CDR3 covers 12 residues. Germline V gene data show CDR1 as SGHTA and CDR2 as FQGNSA. The CDR3 coding sequence is TGTGCCAGCAGCTTTCGCCGGACTGAAGCTTTCTTT. This translates into CASSFRRTEAFF.

The chain combines TRBV9 with TRBJ2-4; 10 positions agree with TRBD1. The trim removed 4 bases at V and 0 bases at J, leaving 4 bases unmatched. CDR3 size: 16 residues. CDR1 is SGDLS, CDR2 YYNGEE, per germline. This chain's CDR3 is CASSRDRGQAKNIQYF. In nucleotides, the CDR3 is TGTGCCAGCAGCCGGGACAGGGGACAAGCCAAAAACATTCAGTACTTC. Complete variable domain (other parts from reference TRBV9 and TRBJ2-4): DSGVTQTPKHLITATGQRVTLRCSPRSGDLSVYWYQQSLDQGLQFLIQYYNGEERAKGNILERFSAQQFPDLHSELNLSSLELGDSALYFCASSRDRGQAKNIQYFGAGTRLSVL.

Remarks on this clonotype: Mismatch with germline at one junction end may stem from a read error. V is TRBV14 and J is TRBJ2-7, with 7 bases that match TRBD1. The CDR3 is 15 residues long. CDR1 and CDR2 from the germline V gene are SGHDN and FVKESK. CDR3 region: CASSETGVSAYGQYF. Here the CDR3 DNA reads TGTGCCAGCAGCGAAACAGGGGTGTCGGCCTACGGGCAGTACTTC.